The source of this TCR beta chain is a study of T cells after yellow fever vaccination. Study overall: With SMART-Seq v4 Ultra Low Input, the fractions containing low cell numbers were prepared. Study-level points and caveats: The secondary response showed a weaker magnitude and a faster peak, day 5 versus 15.

TCRdb recomputed calls from the 5' RACE reads with MiXCR, one row per CDR3 protein. The sample yields under 200,000 distinct CDR3 sequences, roughly 9.6% seen once. This clonotype has more than one count but fewer than ten. Its antigen remains unidentified. This CDR3 contains 15 residues. V was clipped by 5 bases and J by 5 bases; unmatched bases: 6. Germline V gene lookup returns CDR1 SGHAT and CDR2 FQNNGV. This receptor was taken from a man younger than 35 who received the YFV17D yellow fever vaccine. The chain couples TRBV11-2 to TRBJ2-5; 12 bases match TRBD1. Sequenced material: CD8+ T cells sorted from PBMCs, taken 15 days after the yellow fever booster vaccination. In DNA, the CDR3 is TGTGCCAGCAGCACCGGGACAGGGGGCGACGAGACCCAGTACTTC. It yields the protein CASSTGTGGDETQYF.